This paragraph covers one T cell receptor (beta chain) sequence. The antigen remains unidentified. The V gene lost 1 base and the J gene lost 1 base, with 13 bases spanning the gap. CDR3 length: 16 amino acids. These data belong to a study of T-cell memory formation after mild COVID-19. Study findings and constraints: Balance between CD4 and CD8 was seen in clones contracting day 15 to 85, and a CD4+ lean was seen in later expanders. Still unconfirmed is whether the second-wave clones peaking on day 37 recognized SARS-CoV-2.

With constant-segment primers, 5'RACE yielded cDNA libraries of TCR alpha and TCR beta that carried sample barcodes and UMIs. From the 5' RACE reads, TCRdb called clonotypes with MiXCR, one entry per CDR3 protein. The sample contains roughly 480,000 distinct CDR3 sequences, around a quarter of which appear only once. This clonotype was obtained from an adult woman who had mild COVID-19 (a few samples of this study predate the infection). Cell type and time point are not known. The sample was PBMCs or a T cell subset sorted from them (not recorded which). The chain couples TRBV12-3 or TRBV12-4 to TRBJ1-1, with D possibly matching TRBD1 (6 bases). CDR3 bases: TGTGCCAGCAGTTTAGGGCCAGGGGACGGGAACACTGAAGCTTTCTTT. Protein: CASSLGPGDGNTEAFF.